The 7 T cell receptor beta chains below come from one sample, sequenced in a study of T-cell memory formation after mild COVID-19. Each CDR3 protein gets one entry after TCRdb re-called the 5' RACE reads with MiXCR. Here the sample spans 450,000 or so distinct CDR3 sequences, over 15% being singletons. The source material was PBMCs or a T cell subset sorted from them (not recorded which). These receptor sequences come from an adult woman who had mild COVID-19 (a few samples of this study predate the infection). Cell type and time point are not known.

This clonotype was detected only a few times. One end of the junction varies from germline; a read error may be responsible. The gene calls are TRBV24-1 and TRBJ2-7, with D possibly TRBD1 on 5 matching bases. Germline CDR1 reads KGHDR; CDR2 reads SFDVKD. The CDR3 loop spans 9 amino acids. The DNA of the CDR3 is TGTGCCACCCCTACTAAAGGGGACTTC. Its protein product is CATPTKGDF.

The rearrangement joins TRBV6-2 or TRBV6-3 to TRBJ1-5; D is possibly TRBD1 (6 bases). CDR3 length equals 14 residues. The ends were cut back, 4 bases at V and 2 bases at J, with 9 bases in the middle. Germline CDR1 reads MNHEY; CDR2 reads SVGEGT. The CDR3 DNA reads TGTGCCAGCAGTTGGACAGTTGGCAATCAGCCCCAGCATTTT. Protein sequence: CASSWTVGNQPQHF.

This clonotype was detected only a few times. V usage is TRBV28 and J usage is TRBJ1-5, with D uncertain. V lost 3 bases and J lost 1, with 13 bases in between. Per germline, CDR1 MDHEN and CDR2 SYDVKM. CDR3 length equals 16 residues. Here the CDR3 DNA reads TGTGCCAGCAGTTTGACTACGGGGATGAGCAATCAGCCCCAGCATTTT. This encodes CASSLTTGMSNQPQHF.

J is TRBJ2-3 and V is TRBV11-3; no definite D call. With 3 bases removed from V and 3 bases from J, the gap between germline ends came to 13 bases. Germline V CDR1 and CDR2: SGHNT, YENEEA. This CDR3 comprises 15 residues. This CDR3 is CASSLRSGWTDTQYF. The CDR3 DNA is TGTGCCAGCAGCTTGAGATCAGGTTGGACAGATACGCAGTATTTT.

This clonotype was recorded a few times. The CDR3 nucleotides are TGTGCCAGCAGCTTAGAGGATAGCCCGGGACTAGCACCTGATACGCAGTATTTT. Residues: CASSLEDSPGLAPDTQYF. The chain has TRBV7-6 and TRBJ2-3; 9 nucleotides match TRBD2. The CDR3 length is 18 residues. The V gene end was trimmed by 1 base and the J gene end by 6 bases; junction bases not matched to a gene: 14. CDR1 SGHVS and CDR2 FNYEAQ come from the germline V gene. Using reference TRBV7-6 and TRBJ2-3 for the parts outside the CDR3, the full variable domain is GAGVSQSPRYKVTKRGQDVALRCDPISGHVSLYWYRQALGQGPEFLTYFNYEAQQDKSGLPNDRFSAERPEGSISTLTIQRTEQRDSAMYRCASSLEDSPGLAPDTQYFGPGTRLTVL.

The V and J genes are TRBV4-1 and TRBJ2-2, with D perhaps being TRBD1 or TRBD2 (6 bases each). This CDR3 spans 15 amino acids. Germline-derived CDR1 and CDR2 are MGHRA and YSYEKL. V lost 1 base, J lost 4 bases, and 10 bases lay in between. The CDR3 DNA follows: TGCGCCAGCAGCCAAGTAGGGGGGCCCACCGGGGAGCTGTTTTTT. The encoded protein is CASSQVGGPTGELFF.

J is TRBJ1-6 and V is TRBV20-1; 7 bases line up with TRBD1. Unmatched junction bases numbered 9, after V lost 3 bases and J lost 10 bases. The CDR3 runs to 14 residues. The germline CDR1 and CDR2 sequences are DFQATT and SNEGSKA (reference sequence). The CDR3 sequence: CSASSQGIQSPLHF. As DNA, the CDR3 is TGCAGTGCTAGTTCACAGGGGATCCAATCACCCCTCCACTTT.